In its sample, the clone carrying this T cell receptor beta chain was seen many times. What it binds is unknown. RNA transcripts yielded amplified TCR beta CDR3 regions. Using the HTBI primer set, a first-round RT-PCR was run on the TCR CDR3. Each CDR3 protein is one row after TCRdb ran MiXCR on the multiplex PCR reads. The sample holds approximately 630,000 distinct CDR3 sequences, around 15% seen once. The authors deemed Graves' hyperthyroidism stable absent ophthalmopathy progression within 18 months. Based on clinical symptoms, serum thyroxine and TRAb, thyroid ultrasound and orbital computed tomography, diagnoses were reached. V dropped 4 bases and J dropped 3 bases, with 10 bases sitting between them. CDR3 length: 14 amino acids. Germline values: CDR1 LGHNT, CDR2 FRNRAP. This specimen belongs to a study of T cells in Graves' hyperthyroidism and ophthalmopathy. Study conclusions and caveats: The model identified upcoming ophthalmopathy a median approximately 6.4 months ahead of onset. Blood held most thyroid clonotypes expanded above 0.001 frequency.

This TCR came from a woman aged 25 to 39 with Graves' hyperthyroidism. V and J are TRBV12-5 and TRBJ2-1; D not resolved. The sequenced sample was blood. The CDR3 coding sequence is TGTGCTAGTGGTTCCAGCCGTAACTACAATGAGCAGTTCTTC. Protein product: CASGSSRNYNEQFF.